This T cell receptor beta chain was obtained from a study of PD-1 blockade in classical Hodgkin lymphoma. At the level of the study: Patients received nivolumab 3 mg/kg intravenously every 2 weeks. Study results and limitations: Newly diagnosed patients reportedly trailed healthy donors in baseline TCR diversity.

Worth noting for this clone: Its antigen is currently unknown.

Time point denoted: cycle 4 day 1 (C4D1), after five to seven weeks of nivolumab. Relapse after autologous stem cell transplantation occurred in every patient, and brentuximab vedotin exposure varied. Classification of best responses gave complete response, partial response or progressive disease. This CDR3 spans 14 amino acids. Germline CDR1 and CDR2: PRHDT and FYEKMQ (reference sequence). Between the trimmed V and J ends, which lost 6 bases and 1 base, there was a span of 12 bases. This table comes from immunoSEQ multiplex PCR, and its TCRdb copy is limited to in-frame clones, with some not included. The table has about 19,000 clones, more than 75% seen once.

The sample consisted of peripheral blood mononuclear cells (PBMCs), taken before the fourth cycle of nivolumab. The source of this sequence is a human donor with classical Hodgkin lymphoma. This chain links TRBV13 with TRBJ2-5; D remains ambiguous. CDR3 residues: CASSQPRTQETQYF. The CDR3 nucleotides read TGTGCCAGCAGTCAACCCAGGACCCAAGAGACCCAGTACTTC.